This T cell receptor (beta chain) originates from a study of T cells after yellow fever vaccination. Study-level background: Low-cell-number fractions underwent preparation using SMART-Seq v4 Ultra Low Input.

Study findings and constraints: Subsequent to the booster, the majority of primary-vaccination clones reappeared (roughly 96% CD4, 88% CD8). Clonotypes shared by both compartments, CD4 and CD8, made up a small share.

The V gene lost 6 bases and the J gene lost 4 bases, with 13 bases spanning the gap. This CDR3 contains 13 residues. The study made its TCR cDNA through 5'RACE template switching. That step introduced a universal primer site along with UMIs. TCRdb analysed the 5' RACE reads with MiXCR anew, one entry per CDR3 protein. The repertoire consists of about 320,000 distinct CDR3 sequences, with around 4.5% occurring once and the leading ten covering approximately 19%. This clonotype was counted many times. Its antigen is undetermined. This sequence joins TRBV12-3 or TRBV12-4 and TRBJ2-7; a weak D match, TRBD1 (6 bases). This receptor was identified in a man between 18 and 35 years old who received the YFV17D yellow fever vaccine. The starting material was PBMCs, obtained 15 days after the yellow fever booster vaccination. CDR3 residues: CASSPGARYEQYV. The CDR3 coding sequence is TGTGCCAGCAGCCCAGGGGCGCGGTACGAGCAGTACGTC.